A single sample is the source of the 17 T cell receptor beta chains below, sequenced in a study of Ad26.COV2.S vaccination and SARS-CoV-2 variants. As for treatment: roughly 19 received Ad26.COV2.S at low or high dose, single or two shots; roughly 5 received placebo; per-sample allocation not given. It was on day 63 after the first vaccine or placebo injection that samples were taken. The table came from immunoSEQ multiplex PCR; TCRdb's copy has only in-frame clones and leaves some out. The sample has a few hundred thousand clones, approximately 90% seen once. The sample here was peripheral blood, taken in a trial of Ad26.COV2.S vaccine versus placebo. The receptor set was obtained from a person between 18 and 60 years old who received the Ad26.COV2.S COVID-19 vaccine or a placebo.

For this clone: Distinct nucleotide sequences in the sample also encode this CDR3. The gene calls are TRBV5-1 and TRBJ1-4; TRBD1 matches at 7 bases. Germline values: CDR1 SGHRS, CDR2 YFSETQ. CDR3 length: 13 residues. J gave up 7 bases and V 0 bases, and 0 bases lay outside the gene matches. The CDR3 spells CASSLGQGEKLFF. In nucleotides, the CDR3 is TGCGCCAGCAGCTTGGGACAGGGTGAAAAACTGTTTTTT.

This sequence joins TRBV3-1 (or the pseudogene TRBV3-2) and TRBJ2-5; 11 positions match TRBD2. CDR1 is LGHDT, CDR2 YNNKEL, per germline (reference sequence). There are 16 residues in the CDR3. J lost 4 bases, V lost 5 bases, and 9 bases had no gene match. The CDR3 DNA sequence: TGTGCCAGCAGCACCGGGACTAGCGGCGGGGGAGAGACCCAGTACTTC. As protein: CASSTGTSGGGETQYF.

This chain links TRBV29-1 with TRBJ1-4; TRBD1 might be the D (5 bases). The CDR3 has 13 residues. Trimming cost V 4 bases and J 8 bases, with 14 bases left between them. Germline-derived CDR1 and CDR2 are SQVTM and ANQGSEA. The CDR3 protein is CSVGGQGSEKLFF. In nucleotides, the CDR3 is TGCAGCGTTGGCGGGCAGGGTTCGGAAAAACTGTTTTTT.

V usage is TRBV9 and J usage is TRBJ2-7, with 9 bases identical to TRBD1. Trimming removed 5 bases from V and 3 bases from J; junction bases left unmatched: 9. Germline lookup yields CDR1 SGDLS and CDR2 YYNGEE. The CDR3 sequence is 15 residues long. CDR3: CASRPEDRGDYEQYF. The CDR3 DNA reads as TGTGCCAGCAGACCAGAGGACAGGGGAGACTACGAGCAGTACTTC.

This chain connects TRBV7-4 to TRBJ1-5; unclear D gene. There are 18 residues in the CDR3. Trimming removed 0 bases at V and 0 bases at J, with 15 bases between. The germline CDR1 and CDR2 sequences are SGHVT and SQSDAQ. Here the CDR3 DNA reads TGTGCCAGCAGCTTAGCGGGTTCCCAGCCGTATAGCAATCAGCCCCAGCATTTT. This translates into CASSLAGSQPYSNQPQHF.

The chain uses TRBV2 and TRBJ1-2; no clear D. Trimming took off 1 base at V and 1 base at J, with 4 bases between the two ends. Germline lookup yields CDR1 SNHLY and CDR2 FYNNEI. The CDR3 extends over 13 amino acids. In DNA form, the CDR3 reads TGTGCCAGCAGTGAAGGCAGTAACTATGGCTACACCTTC. Protein sequence: CASSEGSNYGYTF. Drawing the rest from reference TRBV2 and TRBJ1-2, the complete variable domain is EPEVTQTPSHQVTQMGQEVILRCVPISNHLYFYWYRQILGQKVEFLVSFYNNEISEKSEIFDDQFSVERPDGSNFTLKIRSTKLEDSAMYFCASSEGSNYGYTFGSGTRLTVV.

The CDR3 loop reads CASSPYSGNTIYF. CDR3 DNA sequence: TGTGCCAGTAGCCCTTATTCGGGAAACACCATATATTTT. The V gene is TRBV19, the J gene TRBJ1-3; D is unresolved. The CDR3 covers 13 residues. Trimming removed 6 bases from V and 4 bases from J, with 10 bases in between. Germline CDR1 is LNHDA and CDR2 is SQIVND (reference sequence).

The chain is built from TRBV13 and TRBJ2-7, with 7 positions matching TRBD1. With 4 bases clipped from V and 1 base from J, the junction kept 4 bases outside the gene matches. This CDR3 is built from 14 residues. Germline V gene data show CDR1 as PRHDT and CDR2 as FYEKMQ (reference sequence). In DNA, the CDR3 is TGTGCCAGCAGCTCGCCGACAGGGTCCTACGAGCAGTACTTC. As protein: CASSSPTGSYEQYF.

The chain uses TRBV4-2 and TRBJ2-2, with 11 bases aligning to TRBD2. The CDR3 consists of 17 residues. Germline V gene lookup returns CDR1 LGHNA and CDR2 YNFKEQ. Trimming cost V 0 bases and J 4 bases; bases outside gene matches: 4. CDR3 in DNA: TGTGCCAGCAGCCAAGATTCGCTAGCGGGGGGCACCGGGGAGCTGTTTTTT. Translated: CASSQDSLAGGTGELFF.

This clone was observed a single time. The chain uses TRBV9 and TRBJ2-6, with 10 bases fitting TRBD1. CDR1 and CDR2 from the germline V gene are SGDLS and YYNGEE. Trimming at V came to 2 bases and at J to 1 base, leaving 12 bases not matched to a gene. The CDR3 consists of 20 residues. The CDR3 here is CASSVRREGQGLSGANVLTF. CDR3 DNA sequence: TGTGCCAGCAGCGTTAGGAGAGAGGGACAGGGGTTATCTGGGGCCAACGTCCTGACTTTC.

This clone was detected only a few times. The V gene is TRBV4-2, the J gene TRBJ2-5; 7 nucleotides line up with TRBD2. The CDR3 totals 16 residues. Unmatched junction bases numbered 6, after V lost 0 bases and J lost 2 bases. Germline V CDR1 and CDR2: LGHNA, YNFKEQ. The DNA for the CDR3 is TGTGCCAGCAGCCAAGATTTGGCGGGGGAGCAAGAGACCCAGTACTTC. This gives the protein CASSQDLAGEQETQYF.

The rearrangement joins TRBV25-1 to TRBJ2-1, with TRBD1 matching over 10 bases. Trimming cost V 7 bases and J 8 bases; bases outside gene matches: 14. This CDR3 is 16 amino acids long. The germline CDR1 and CDR2 sequences are MGHDK and SYGVNS. The CDR3 loop reads CASTHSTGGAGDEQFF. The CDR3 DNA is TGTGCCAGCACCCATTCGACAGGGGGCGCCGGAGATGAGCAGTTCTTC.

The V and J genes are TRBV27 and TRBJ2-7; 11 nucleotides align to TRBD2. After removal of 5 bases from V and 2 bases from J, the junction contained 8 bases not matched to a gene. The CDR3 is 16 residues long. CDR1 is MNHEY, CDR2 SMNVEV, per germline (reference sequence). CDR3 residues: CASSVLVAGGPYEQYF. CDR3 DNA sequence: TGTGCCAGCAGTGTCCTTGTAGCGGGGGGGCCCTACGAGCAGTACTTC.

V gene TRBV7-2 combines with J gene TRBJ1-6; TRBD1 agrees at 7 bases. The V gene's germline CDR1 is SGHTA and CDR2 FQGNSA. Losses at the gene ends were 2 bases for V and 2 bases for J; bases not matched to a gene: 0. The CDR3 loop spans 15 amino acids. CDR3 nucleotide sequence: TGTGCCAGCAGCTTAACAGGGGCCTATAATTCACCCCTCCACTTT. Residues: CASSLTGAYNSPLHF.

The chain couples TRBV9 to TRBJ1-1; 7 bases line up with TRBD1. Germline loops: CDR1 SGDLS, CDR2 YYNGEE. V gave up 0 bases and J gave up 0 bases; unmatched junction bases: 8. The CDR3 covers 17 residues. CDR3 in amino acids: CASSVGYFGTVNTEAFF. CDR3 DNA sequence: TGTGCCAGCAGCGTAGGATACTTTGGGACAGTGAACACTGAAGCTTTCTTT. Variable domain in full (rest from reference TRBV9 and TRBJ1-1): DSGVTQTPKHLITATGQRVTLRCSPRSGDLSVYWYQQSLDQGLQFLIQYYNGEERAKGNILERFSAQQFPDLHSELNLSSLELGDSALYFCASSVGYFGTVNTEAFFGQGTRLTVV.

The chain links TRBV7-2 to TRBJ1-6, with TRBD1 as a possible D gene (5 bases). CDR3 length: 16 amino acids. Trimming shortened V by 1 base and J by 9 bases, and 16 bases separated the two germline ends. Germline V CDR1 and CDR2: SGHTA, FQGNSA. The CDR3 here is CASSLGRDGRSSPLHF. CDR3 coding DNA: TGTGCCAGCAGCTTAGGTCGGGACGGTCGAAGTTCACCCCTCCACTTT.

V and J are TRBV6-5 and TRBJ1-2; 7 nucleotides match TRBD1. V trimming: 6 bases; J trimming: 4 bases; junction bases outside the gene matches: 2. Germline CDR1 is MNHEY and CDR2 is SVGAGI. The length of the CDR3 is 12 residues. The CDR3 DNA sequence: TGTGCCAGCAGGGACAGGAGCTATGGCTACACCTTC. Protein sequence: CASRDRSYGYTF.